The 23 T cell receptor beta chains presented below share a single source sample, sequenced in a study of blood T cell repertoires in COVID-19. Profiling relied on immunoSEQ multiplex PCR, and the TCRdb table lists in-frame clones only, not all of them. The sample records 150,000 to 200,000 clones, roughly 89% being singletons. The material sequenced was peripheral blood. Every receptor here comes from a human donor in a cohort sampled during active COVID-19.

J is TRBJ2-3 and V is TRBV5-1; D uncertain. V was cut by 0 bases and J by 1 base, with 12 bases left in between. CDR3 size: 16 residues. CDR1 and CDR2 from the germline V gene are SGHRS and YFSETQ. CDR3 in DNA: TGCGCCAGCAGCTTGGAGGTTCGGCAGGGCACAGATACGCAGTATTTT. This gives the protein CASSLEVRQGTDTQYF.

Only one count was recorded for this clone. This rearrangement joins TRBV3-1 (or the pseudogene TRBV3-2) to TRBJ2-1, with a possible D match to TRBD2 (6 bases). The germline V and J ends were trimmed by 1 base and 1 base, with 8 bases remaining between them. The CDR3 spans 15 residues. Germline CDR1 and CDR2: LGHDT and YNNKEL (reference sequence). The CDR3 is CASSQGAGSYNEQFF. CDR3 sequence (DNA): TGTGCCAGCAGCCAAGGCGCGGGGTCCTACAATGAGCAGTTCTTC.

This clone showed up just once. The genes are TRBV7-9 and TRBJ1-1; 10 bases match TRBD1. In germline, CDR1 is SEHNR, CDR2 FQNEAQ (reference sequence). This CDR3 comprises 17 residues. J was trimmed by 6 bases and V by 5 bases; bases with no gene match: 15. This CDR3 reads CASSASGTGVGGPEAFF. CDR3 DNA: TGTGCCAGCAGCGCGTCCGGGACAGGGGTCGGGGGGCCTGAAGCTTTCTTT.

The chain recombines TRBV9 with TRBJ2-1; D gene ambiguous. The CDR3 consists of 15 residues. V was clipped by 0 bases and J by 1 base, with 8 bases between them. Germline V gene lookup returns CDR1 SGDLS and CDR2 YYNGEE. The DNA for the CDR3 is TGTGCCAGCAGCGTAGACGCGATTTCCTACAATGAGCAGTTCTTC. It yields the protein CASSVDAISYNEQFF.

The chain employs TRBV21-1 and TRBJ2-5; the table names TRBD1, a call not compared with the DNA. TRBV21-1 is classified as a pseudogene. The CDR3 has 17 residues. The CDR3, as DNA: TGTGCCAGCAGCACCCTTGACAGGGGGCGAGTAGGGGAGACCCAGTACTTC. This encodes CASSTLDRGRVGETQYF.

The chain couples TRBV6-4 to TRBJ2-6; 7 nucleotides agree with TRBD2. The CDR3 length is 15 residues. Germline V CDR1 and CDR2: MRHNA, SNTAGT. V lost 4 bases, J lost 0 bases, and 0 bases stayed unmatched. Here the CDR3 reads CASSASGSGANVLTF. The CDR3 nucleotides read TGTGCCAGCAGTGCTAGCGGCTCTGGGGCCAACGTCCTGACTTTC.

This clone has just one count. V and J are TRBV11-3 and TRBJ2-1; D possibly corresponds to TRBD2 (6 bases). The CDR3 spans 15 residues. V lost 5 bases, J lost 4 bases, and 15 bases lay in between. Germline V gene sequence: CDR1 SGHNT, CDR2 YENEEA. The CDR3 protein is CASSPEGGVYNEQFF. DNA of the CDR3: TGTGCCAGCAGCCCCGAGGGCGGGGTGTACAATGAGCAGTTCTTC. Based on the CDR3 plus reference TRBV11-3 and TRBJ2-1, the full variable domain is EAGVVQSPRYKIIEKKQPVAFWCNPISGHNTLYWYLQNLGQGPELLIRYENEEAVDDSQLPKDRFSAERLKGVDSTLKIQPAELGDSAVYLCASSPEGGVYNEQFFGPGTRLTVL.

The chain is built from TRBV6-2 or TRBV6-3 and TRBJ2-6, with 8 bases aligning to TRBD1. The CDR3 loop spans 18 amino acids. V lost 5 bases to trimming and J lost 4 bases; unmatched junction nucleotides: 13. Germline CDR1 and CDR2: MNHEY and SVGEGT. The CDR3 nucleotides are TGTGCCAGCAGTGCCCTGGACAGGGCCCCGGTCGGGGCCAACGTCCTGACTTTC. Translated, it gives CASSALDRAPVGANVLTF.

This rearrangement joins TRBV28 to TRBJ1-6; TRBD1 might be the D (6 bases). Trimming cost V 1 base and J 14 bases, with 15 bases left between them. CDR3 size: 14 residues. From germline, CDR1 is MDHEN and CDR2 SYDVKM. In DNA form, the CDR3 reads TGTGCCAGCAGTTTATTAGCCCCCAGGGGTTCCCTCCACTTT. It encodes CASSLLAPRGSLHF. The full variable domain, with the rest looked up from reference TRBV28 and TRBJ1-6, is DVKVTQSSRYLVKRTGEKVFLECVQDMDHENMFWYRQDPGLGLRLIYFSYDVKMKEKGDIPEGYSVSREKKERFSLILESASTNQTSMYLCASSLLAPRGSLHFGNGTRLTVT.

Concerning this clone: The sample carries other DNA sequences with the same CDR3. V and J are TRBV5-4 and TRBJ2-7; 11 nucleotides align to TRBD1. Germline CDR1 is SGHNT and CDR2 is YYREEE (reference sequence). V trimming: 4 bases; J trimming: 4 bases; junction bases outside the gene matches: 4. The CDR3 extends over 14 amino acids. DNA of the CDR3: TGTGCCAGCAGCCCCGGGACAGGGGGGTACGAGCAGTACTTC. This encodes CASSPGTGGYEQYF.

The chain joins TRBV7-2 to TRBJ2-7; D possibly corresponds to TRBD2 (5 bases). V gave up 5 bases and J gave up 3 bases, with 11 bases separating them. Germline V lookup: CDR1 SGHTA, CDR2 FQGNSA. The CDR3 has 13 amino acids. Here the CDR3 reads CASSPSRDYEQYF. CDR3 bases: TGTGCCAGCAGCCCCAGCCGGGACTACGAGCAGTACTTC. The full variable domain, its missing parts supplied by reference TRBV7-2 and TRBJ2-7, is GAGVSQSPSNKVTEKGKDVELRCDPISGHTALYWYRQSLGQGLEFLIYFQGNSAPDKSGLPSDRFSAERTGGSVSTLTIQRTQQEDSAVYLCASSPSRDYEQYFGPGTRLTVT.

The chain combines TRBV5-8 with TRBJ1-2; D unclear. The germline CDR1 and CDR2 sequences are SGHTS and YDEGEE. This CDR3 spans 12 amino acids. V lost 9 bases, J lost 3 bases, and 12 bases lay in between. The CDR3 nucleotides are TGTGCCATCCCGGGTTCTTACTATGGCTACACCTTC. Translating gives CAIPGSYYGYTF.

In its sample, this clone was seen a few times. The CDR3 DNA reads as TGTGATCCACAGGGGCCTGAAGCTTTCTTT. This sequence encodes CDPQGPEAFF. The chain recombines TRBV19 with TRBJ1-1; 7 bases fit TRBD1. Germline V gene data show CDR1 as LNHDA and CDR2 as SQIVND (reference sequence). This CDR3 region has 10 residues.

The chain carries TRBV9 and TRBJ2-7, with D maybe TRBD1 (5 bases). Germline values: CDR1 SGDLS, CDR2 YYNGEE. CDR3 length: 14 residues. Trimming pared 0 bases from V and 5 bases from J, leaving 12 bases between. CDR3 amino acids: CASSVVGVGDEQYF. CDR3 sequence (DNA): TGTGCCAGCAGCGTAGTTGGGGTAGGGGACGAGCAGTACTTC.

V gene TRBV7-9 combines with J gene TRBJ1-2, with D tentatively TRBD1 (6 bases). CDR1 and CDR2 (germline): SEHNR, FQNEAQ (reference sequence). This CDR3 contains 17 residues. With 5 bases removed from V and 4 bases from J, the gap between germline ends came to 23 bases. CDR3: CASSPGPQGRPVYGYTF. As DNA, the CDR3 is TGTGCCAGCAGCCCAGGACCACAGGGTCGGCCCGTCTATGGCTACACCTTC.

A single count supports this clone. This chain joins TRBV5-1 and TRBJ1-4; TRBD1 is a possible D gene (5 bases). This CDR3 is 14 amino acids long. Trimming left V 1 base short and J 7 bases short, with 11 bases between. Germline V lookup: CDR1 SGHRS, CDR2 YFSETQ. CDR3 region: CASSLSGRTEKLFF. In DNA, the CDR3 is TGCGCCAGCAGCTTGTCAGGGCGTACTGAAAAACTGTTTTTT.

V is TRBV3-1 (or the pseudogene TRBV3-2) and J is TRBJ2-7, with 7 bases aligning to TRBD2. Looked up from germline, CDR1 is LGHDT and CDR2 is YNNKEL (reference sequence). Trimming cost V 3 bases and J 2 bases; bases outside gene matches: 7. The CDR3 is made up of 15 amino acids. The CDR3 bases are TGTGCCAGCAGCCAGGGGACTACAACAGCCTACGAGCAGTACTTC. Residues: CASSQGTTTAYEQYF.

The rearrangement uses TRBV6-2 or TRBV6-3 and TRBJ2-3; 9 positions agree with TRBD2. Per germline, CDR1 MNHEY and CDR2 SVGEGT. This CDR3 comprises 18 residues. The V and J ends lost 5 bases and 6 bases, in that order; junction bases with no gene match: 18. The CDR3 DNA sequence: TGTGCCAGCAGTACTCCTAGCGGGAAAAACCCTTGGGTGGATACGCAGTATTTT. Protein: CASSTPSGKNPWVDTQYF.

This rearrangement joins TRBV7-2 to TRBJ2-5; perhaps TRBD1 as D (5 bases). The CDR3 sequence is 13 residues long. Germline V gives CDR1 SGHTA, CDR2 FQGNSA. The ends were cut back, 5 bases at V and 4 bases at J, with 11 bases in the middle. The CDR3 loop is CASSRKRGETQYF. The CDR3 coding sequence is TGTGCCAGCAGCAGAAAAAGGGGAGAGACCCAGTACTTC. Complete variable domain (other parts from reference TRBV7-2 and TRBJ2-5): GAGVSQSPSNKVTEKGKDVELRCDPISGHTALYWYRQSLGQGLEFLIYFQGNSAPDKSGLPSDRFSAERTGGSVSTLTIQRTQQEDSAVYLCASSRKRGETQYFGPGTRLLVL.

The rearrangement uses TRBV7-9 and TRBJ2-1, with 9 bases that match TRBD2. The CDR3 contains 15 residues. Germline V CDR1 and CDR2: SEHNR, FQNEAQ (reference sequence). The junction had 6 bases not matched to a gene; V was cut back by 2 bases and J by 7 bases. The CDR3 DNA reads as TGTGCCAGCAGCTTATTGGGGCGGGAGGGAAATGAGCAGTTCTTC. This codes for CASSLLGREGNEQFF. Full variable domain (remainder filled in from reference TRBV7-9 and TRBJ2-1): DTGVSQNPRHKITKRGQNVTFRCDPISEHNRLYWYRQTLGQGPEFLTYFQNEAQLEKSRLLSDRFSAERPKGSFSTLEIQRTEQGDSAMYLCASSLLGREGNEQFFGPGTRLTVL.

The V and J genes are TRBV10-3 and TRBJ1-2, with 9 nucleotides matching TRBD1. Germline-derived CDR1 and CDR2 are ENHRY and SYGVKD. This CDR3 has 15 residues. J lost 2 bases, V lost 2 bases, and 3 bases had no gene match. The CDR3 reads CAISELGQGNYGYTF. DNA of the CDR3: TGTGCCATCAGTGAGCTGGGACAGGGCAACTATGGCTACACCTTC.

The chain has TRBV11-2 and TRBJ2-3; possibly TRBD1 for D (5 bases). V lost 0 bases and J 1 base, leaving 8 bases between the germline ends. Germline V gives CDR1 SGHAT, CDR2 FQNNGV. This CDR3 contains 15 residues. This chain's CDR3 is CASSLDRVGTDTQYF. CDR3 nucleotides: TGTGCCAGCAGCTTAGACAGGGTCGGCACAGATACGCAGTATTTT.

This clone appeared once. The chain uses TRBV30 and TRBJ1-6, with TRBD1 identical over 10 bases. Germline V gene lookup returns CDR1 GTSNPN and CDR2 SVGIG (reference sequence). This CDR3 has 16 residues. The trim removed 0 bases at V and 6 bases at J, leaving 5 bases unmatched. CDR3 nucleotide sequence: TGTGCCTGGAGTGTTAGGGACAGGGGCCCTAATTCACCCCTCCACTTT. Translation: CAWSVRDRGPNSPLHF.